The sequence of this TCR beta chain was determined in a study of shared clonotypes between healthy human individuals. Across the whole study: With ages of 18 to 49, the donors were two women and a few men.

CDR3 size: 14 residues. The ends lost 3 bases at V and 2 bases at J; junction bases unmatched: 2. Germline values: CDR1 SGHTA, CDR2 FQGNSA. Here immunoSEQ multiplex PCR was the method, and the copy in TCRdb shows in-frame clones only, minus some. The profile covers around 500,000 clones, with 70% to 85% appearing a single time and around 12% taken by the ten largest. The specimen was PBMCs. The chain is built from TRBV7-2 and TRBJ2-5; TRBD2 matches 8 bases. This TCR was sampled from a woman aged 40 to 50 in good health. Some clones in this sample may be carry-over from other donors' samples. CDR3 sequence (DNA): TGTGCCAGCAGCTTCGTAGCGGGACAAGAGACCCAGTACTTC. It yields the protein CASSFVAGQETQYF.